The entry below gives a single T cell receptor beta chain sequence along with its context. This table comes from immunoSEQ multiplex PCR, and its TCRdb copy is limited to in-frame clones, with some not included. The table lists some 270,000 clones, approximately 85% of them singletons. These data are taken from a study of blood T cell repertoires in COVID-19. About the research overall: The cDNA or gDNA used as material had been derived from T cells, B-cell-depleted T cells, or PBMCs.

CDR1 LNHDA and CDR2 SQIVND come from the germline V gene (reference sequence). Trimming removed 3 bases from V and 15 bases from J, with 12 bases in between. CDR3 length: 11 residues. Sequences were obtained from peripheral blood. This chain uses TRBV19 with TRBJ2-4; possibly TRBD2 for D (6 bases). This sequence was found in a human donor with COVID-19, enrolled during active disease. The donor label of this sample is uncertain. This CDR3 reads CASSMASVVYF. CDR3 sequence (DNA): TGTGCCAGTAGTATGGCTAGCGTTGTGTACTTC.